This is a list of T cell receptor beta chains from one sample in a study of T cell responses to AZD1222 COVID-19 vaccine. Profiling relied on immunoSEQ multiplex PCR, and the TCRdb table lists in-frame clones only, not all of them. The sample records nearly 100,000 clones, roughly 90% being singletons. This specimen consisted of peripheral blood, obtained on day 0 of AZD1222 vaccination. The receptors shown here come from an adult in good health. Each CDR3 is given with its conserved first and last residue. Each record gives: V gene, J gene, CDR3 length, CDR3 protein.

V gene: TRBV7-2
J gene: TRBJ2-1
CDR3 length: 14
CDR3 protein: CASEGARGYNEQFF

V gene: TRBV3-1/TRBV3-2
J gene: TRBJ1-6
CDR3 length: 14
CDR3 protein: CASTGGRVSSPLHF

V gene: TRBV4-2
J gene: TRBJ1-4
CDR3 length: 13
CDR3 protein: CASSYRVEEKLFF

V gene: TRBV5-4
J gene: TRBJ1-2
CDR3 length: 14
CDR3 protein: CASSLEGGRYGYTF

V gene: TRBV5-1
J gene: TRBJ2-5
CDR3 length: 15
CDR3 protein: CASSSRQGAMETQYF

V gene: TRBV14
J gene: TRBJ2-5
CDR3 length: 13
CDR3 protein: CASSRGAGETQYF

V gene: TRBV7-2
J gene: TRBJ1-6
CDR3 length: 15
CDR3 protein: CASSPLGQYNSPLHF

V gene: TRBV4-3
J gene: TRBJ1-3
CDR3 length: 15
CDR3 protein: CASSQVDGSGNTIYF

V gene: TRBV5-8
J gene: TRBJ2-1
CDR3 length: 15
CDR3 protein: CASSLYPDFNNEQFF

V gene: TRBV15
J gene: TRBJ1-1
CDR3 length: 17
CDR3 protein: CATSRGGFRGGGTEAFF

V gene: TRBV30
J gene: TRBJ1-2
CDR3 length: 15
CDR3 protein: CAWSTADTSFYGYTF

V gene: TRBV9
J gene: TRBJ2-3
CDR3 length: 13
CDR3 protein: CASSAARTDTQYF

V gene: TRBV27
J gene: TRBJ2-4
CDR3 length: 13
CDR3 protein: CASRRQGVNIQYF

V gene: TRBV4-2
J gene: TRBJ2-1
CDR3 length: 16
CDR3 protein: CASSQGRGVSQYEQFF

V gene: TRBV21-1
J gene: TRBJ2-3
CDR3 length: 17
CDR3 protein: CASSKAQRGAGTDTQYF

V gene: TRBV3-1/TRBV3-2
J gene: TRBJ1-6
CDR3 length: 13
CDR3 protein: CASSQGLNSPLHF

V gene: TRBV6-6
J gene: TRBJ2-1
CDR3 length: 13
CDR3 protein: CASGRLAVNEQFF

V gene: TRBV28
J gene: TRBJ2-7
CDR3 length: 13
CDR3 protein: CASRTQGYYEQYF

V gene: TRBV28
J gene: TRBJ1-1
CDR3 length: 13
CDR3 protein: CASSPHRTGEAFF

V gene: TRBV11-3
J gene: TRBJ1-2
CDR3 length: 14
CDR3 protein: CASSLDPENYGYTF

V gene: TRBV11-3
J gene: TRBJ2-1
CDR3 length: 16
CDR3 protein: CASSPHGQGGYNEQFF

V gene: TRBV2
J gene: TRBJ1-1
CDR3 length: 16
CDR3 protein: CASSEKAQGLNTEAFF

V gene: TRBV5-1
J gene: TRBJ1-3
CDR3 length: 16
CDR3 protein: CASSPTLTGFGNTIYF

V gene: TRBV10-3
J gene: TRBJ1-5
CDR3 length: 15
CDR3 protein: CAISGQGHSNQPQHF

V gene: TRBV29-1
J gene: TRBJ2-3
CDR3 length: 11
CDR3 protein: CSVGRADTQYF

V gene: TRBV7-2
J gene: TRBJ2-7
CDR3 length: 14
CDR3 protein: CASSLVDGPGEQYF

V gene: TRBV11-3
J gene: TRBJ1-2
CDR3 length: 17
CDR3 protein: CASSYRTGTEGDYGYTF

V gene: TRBV12-5
J gene: TRBJ2-1
CDR3 length: 16
CDR3 protein: CASGLELAGGNNEQFF

V gene: TRBV19
J gene: TRBJ2-1
CDR3 length: 14
CDR3 protein: CASSPQAGGNEQFF

V gene: TRBV4-3
J gene: TRBJ2-2
CDR3 length: 16
CDR3 protein: CASSQERAANTGELFF

V gene: TRBV13
J gene: TRBJ2-7
CDR3 length: 13
CDR3 protein: CASSLNVIYEQYF

V gene: TRBV27
J gene: TRBJ1-6
CDR3 length: 15
CDR3 protein: CASRGTGGSNSPLHF

V gene: TRBV7-8
J gene: TRBJ1-4
CDR3 length: 14
CDR3 protein: CASSPQSVNEKLFF

V gene: TRBV7-9
J gene: TRBJ2-7
CDR3 length: 12
CDR3 protein: CASSSDGYEQYF

V gene: TRBV18
J gene: TRBJ2-7
CDR3 length: 15
CDR3 protein: CASSDTLTGEHEQYF

V gene: TRBV10-2
J gene: TRBJ1-1
CDR3 length: 13
CDR3 protein: CASSVYLNTEAFF

V gene: TRBV3-1/TRBV3-2
J gene: TRBJ2-5
CDR3 length: 15
CDR3 protein: CASSHDRDFPGTQYF

V gene: TRBV7-2
J gene: TRBJ2-3
CDR3 length: 13
CDR3 protein: CASSLGSTDTQYF

V gene: TRBV4-3
J gene: TRBJ2-7
CDR3 length: 14
CDR3 protein: CASSQGQGRHEQYF

V gene: TRBV5-1
J gene: TRBJ1-4
CDR3 length: 14
CDR3 protein: CASSLQGLEEKLFF

V gene: TRBV6-2/TRBV6-3
J gene: TRBJ2-3
CDR3 length: 14
CDR3 protein: CASSWGGGTDTQYF